A single sample is the source of the 3 T cell receptor beta chains below, sequenced in a study of blood T cell repertoires in COVID-19 (TCRdb year 2020). The method behind the library was the immunoSEQ multiplex PCR assay. Here the immuneACCESS table is served through TCRdb, limited to in-frame sequences with V and J called. Missing clones are a known gap in these copies; in checked studies unresolved V genes cover under half, and the rest lacks a known reason. The sample table shows 400,000 or so clones, and about 90% are seen once. Around 0.92% of the sample goes to the ten largest clones. The sample consisted of peripheral blood. These receptors were taken from a man aged 18 to 35 with COVID-19, enrolled during active disease.

The chain is built from TRBV2 and TRBJ2-5, with D possibly matching TRBD2 (6 bases). V was trimmed by 6 bases and J by 1 base, leaving 12 bases between them. Germline V gives CDR1 SNHLY, CDR2 FYNNEI. The CDR3 length is 14 residues. CDR3 in DNA: TGTGCCAGCAGCCGGAGGGTTTCCCAAGAGACCCAGTACTTC. This gives the protein CASSRRVSQETQYF.

The chain couples TRBV5-1 to TRBJ2-2; a possible D gene is TRBD1 (7 bases). The CDR3 has 15 amino acids. Germline V gene data show CDR1 as SGHRS and CDR2 as YFSETQ. With 4 bases removed from V and 2 bases from J, the gap between germline ends came to 12 bases. CDR3 coding DNA: TGCGCCAGCAGCCCAGGGGGGTCAAACACCGGGGAGCTGTTTTTT. It is translated as CASSPGGSNTGELFF.

This sequence joins TRBV3-1 (or the pseudogene TRBV3-2) and TRBJ2-7, with D uncertain. This CDR3 spans 14 amino acids. The V gene lost 5 bases and the J gene lost 3 bases, with 14 bases spanning the gap. CDR1 is LGHDT and CDR2 is YNNKEL in the germline V gene (reference sequence). CDR3 nucleotide sequence: TGTGCCAGCAGCAAAGGCGGCAGTTTCTACGAGCAGTACTTC. This sequence encodes CASSKGGSFYEQYF.